The rows below give T cell receptor beta chains drawn from one sample of a study of CD8+ T cells in alopecia areata. Libraries were prepared by immunoSEQ multiplex PCR; TCRdb keeps only in-frame clonotypes and omits some of them. In the table there are 110,000 or so clones, under 60% of which are singletons. Material for sequencing was NKG2D-low CD8+ T cells sorted from blood. All receptors come from a human donor with alopecia areata. Both conserved end residues are part of each CDR3. The D gene is left open where the match is weak. Clone size is shown for a subset of rows, as once, few, many or a class of expanded clone.

J gene	V gene	D gene	clone size	CDR3 DNA	CDR3 protein
TRBJ2-3	TRBV6-4	NA	NA	TGTGCCAGCAGCCCCCGGCCGGACACAGATACGCAGTATTTT	CASSPRPDTDTQYF
TRBJ2-4	TRBV5-6	NA	NA	TGTGCCAGCAGCTCGGGCGTAGCCAAAAACATTCAGTACTTC	CASSSGVAKNIQYF
TRBJ2-7	TRBV7-6	TRBD1	NA	TGTGCCAGCAGCGAAGGGGGCCCGTACTACGAGCAGTACTTC	CASSEGGPYYEQYF
TRBJ2-3	TRBV5-1	NA	NA	TGCGCCAGCAGCACAGATACGCAGTATTTT	CASSTDTQYF
TRBJ2-7	TRBV4-1	NA	NA	TGCGCCAGCAGCCAAGATGGGACGCCATGGGACGAGCAGTACTTC	CASSQDGTPWDEQYF
TRBJ2-7	TRBV5-1	TRBD1	NA	TGCGCCAGCCCTAGAACCCCGGGACAGAAAACCTACGAGCAGTACTTC	CASPRTPGQKTYEQYF
TRBJ2-1	TRBV29-1	NA	few	TGCAGCGTTGAAGACCCGGGGCGTCCAAGTACCTATGAGCAGTTCTTC	CSVEDPGRPSTYEQFF
TRBJ1-2	TRBV5-1	NA	NA	TGCGCCAGCAGCTTGGAGACAGTCAACTATGGCTACACCTTC	CASSLETVNYGYTF
TRBJ1-1	TRBV2	NA	NA	TGTGCCAGCAGCACACATCACCCGAACACTGAAGCTTTCTTT	CASSTHHPNTEAFF
TRBJ2-7	TRBV19	TRBD1	NA	TGTGCCAGTAGTATCGCACAGGGGGCGGGAGAGCAGTACTTC	CASSIAQGAGEQYF
TRBJ2-1	TRBV20-1	NA	few	TGCAGTGCCCCCCTATTTGGTGAGCAGTTCTTC	CSAPLFGEQFF
TRBJ2-5	TRBV28	TRBD2	few	TGTGCCAGCAGTTTAACCTCGACTAGCAAAGAGACCCAGTACTTC	CASSLTSTSKETQYF
TRBJ2-1	TRBV9	TRBD2	few	TGTGCCAGCAGCGGAATCGCGGGAGGGCCGGATGAGCAGTTCTTC	CASSGIAGGPDEQFF
TRBJ2-2	TRBV9	NA	NA	TGTGCCAGCAGCGTCACAGGGGGGGACACCGGGGAGCTGTTTTTT	CASSVTGGDTGELFF
TRBJ1-4	TRBV27	NA	NA	TGTGCCAGCGGGCCCCCTAGGTTCGGGGGGTTTAATGAAAAACTGTTTTTT	CASGPPRFGGFNEKLFF
TRBJ2-1	TRBV6-5	TRBD2	NA	TGTGCCAGCATTATAGCGGGATTAGGATTGAATGAGCAGTTCTTC	CASIIAGLGLNEQFF
TRBJ2-1	TRBV9	NA	NA	TGTGCCAGCAGCCCTAGTTACAATGAGCAGTTCTTC	CASSPSYNEQFF
TRBJ2-7	TRBV7-9	NA	once	TGTGCCAGCAGCTTAGGGGAAAACGAGCAGTACTTC	CASSLGENEQYF
TRBJ2-7	TRBV4-1	NA	NA	TGCGCCAGCAGCCAAGAGGGGGGAATTGGGACAGAGACCTACGAGCAGTACTTC	CASSQEGGIGTETYEQYF
TRBJ2-1	TRBV7-6	NA	NA	TGTGCCAGCAGCTTAGGGTTCGAGTACAATGAGCAGTTCTTC	CASSLGFEYNEQFF
TRBJ1-1	TRBV7-9	NA	once	TGTGCCAGCAGCTTAGGTGATGGAGCTTTCTTT	CASSLGDGAFF
TRBJ2-1	TRBV28	NA	once	TGTGCCAGCAGTTCCCCTCCTTTAGACAATGAGCAGTTCTTC	CASSSPPLDNEQFF
TRBJ2-3	TRBV7-8	NA	NA	TGTGCCAGCAGTTTAGCTCTAGCGCCAGATACGCAGTATTTT	CASSLALAPDTQYF